One and the same sample provided the 21 T cell receptor beta chains below, sequenced in a study of shared clonotypes between healthy human individuals. The protocol was immunoSEQ multiplex PCR, while the TCRdb copy is restricted to in-frame clones and leaves out a portion. The sample gives 950,000 to 1,100,000 clones, around three quarters of which show up once; roughly 0.65% is in the top ten. The sequencing sample was made of memory CD4+ T cells from PBMCs. Subset of the sample: CD45RA-negative fraction. These receptors all come from a man aged 18-30 years in good health. Some clones in this sample may be carry-over from other donors' samples.

This rearrangement joins TRBV5-1 to TRBJ2-1; D might be TRBD2 (6 bases). Germline V CDR1 and CDR2: SGHRS, YFSETQ. V was clipped by 4 bases and J by 3 bases, with 11 bases between them. This CDR3 has 14 amino acids. In DNA form, the CDR3 reads TGCGCCAGCAGCCATAGCGGACTCTACAATGAGCAGTTCTTC. Translation gives CASSHSGLYNEQFF. The whole variable domain, remainder taken from reference TRBV5-1 and TRBJ2-1, is KAGVTQTPRYLIKTRGQQVTLSCSPISGHRSVSWYQQTPGQGLQFLFEYFSETQRNKGNFPGRFSGRQFSNSRSEMNVSTLELGDSALYLCASSHSGLYNEQFFGPGTRLTVL.

This clone has a count of ten or more. The V and J genes are TRBV28 and TRBJ2-3, with TRBD2 matching over 15 bases. The CDR3 is 15 residues long. The germline V gene has CDR1 MDHEN and CDR2 SYDVKM. With 5 bases clipped from V and 9 bases from J, the junction kept 6 bases outside the gene matches. Written as DNA, the CDR3 is TGTGCCAGCAGTAAGGGACTAGCGGGAGGATTAACGCAGTATTTT. This sequence encodes CASSKGLAGGLTQYF.

The V and J genes are TRBV18 and TRBJ1-1; unclear D gene. V lost 5 bases, J lost 4 bases, and 11 bases lay in between. CDR3 size: 13 residues. The germline gives CDR1 KGHSH, CDR2 LQKENI. The CDR3 loop reads CASSVIQGTEAFF. The DNA for the CDR3 is TGTGCCAGCTCAGTTATTCAAGGCACTGAAGCTTTCTTT.

V and J are TRBV29-1 and TRBJ2-2; unclear D gene. Germline V lookup: CDR1 SQVTM, CDR2 ANQGSEA. The ends were cut back, 3 bases at V and 7 bases at J, with 6 bases in the middle. The CDR3 sequence is 11 residues long. CDR3 DNA sequence: TGCAGCGTTGACGTGTTCGGGGAGCTGTTTTTT. This gives the protein CSVDVFGELFF.

Written as DNA, the CDR3 is TGTGCCAGCTCTCCCTCATTAGGACTAGCGGGAGTCGAGTCCTACAATGAGCAGTTCTTC. Translation: CASSPSLGLAGVESYNEQFF. The rearrangement uses TRBV18 and TRBJ2-1; 13 bases line up with TRBD2. After removal of 6 bases from V and 1 base from J, the junction contained 15 bases not matched to a gene. Germline CDR1 is KGHSH and CDR2 is LQKENI. The CDR3 totals 20 residues.

The V gene is TRBV30, the J gene TRBJ2-7, with D perhaps matching TRBD1 or TRBD2 (5 bases each). The germline V gene encodes CDR1 GTSNPN and CDR2 SVGIG (reference sequence). The CDR3 spans 14 residues. Deletions cut 4 bases from V and 6 bases from J, with 19 bases between. CDR3 residues: CAWIVQGEGGEQYF. The CDR3 DNA is TGTGCCTGGATAGTTCAGGGAGAGGGTGGCGAGCAGTACTTC.

This chain joins TRBV14 and TRBJ1-2; 8 nucleotides align to TRBD1. With V trimmed by 3 bases and J by 7 bases, 7 bases remained unmatched. Germline CDR1 reads SGHDN; CDR2 reads FVKESK. The CDR3 extends over 14 amino acids. The CDR3 here is CASSQARGRVGYTF. The CDR3 DNA is TGTGCCAGCAGCCAGGCCAGGGGGCGCGTTGGCTACACCTTC.

The rearrangement joins TRBV28 to TRBJ2-7; TRBD1 might be the D (6 bases). The CDR3 runs to 15 residues. Trimming cost V 2 bases and J 0 bases, with 11 bases left between them. The germline V gene encodes CDR1 MDHEN and CDR2 SYDVKM. The CDR3 DNA sequence: TGTGCCAGCAGTTTAGCAGGGGTTGGCTCCTACGAGCAGTACTTC. Protein product: CASSLAGVGSYEQYF.

This clone was observed a few times. A read error is possible here, since a much larger clone lies one base away. Other nucleotide sequences from this sample produce the same CDR3. The chain is built from TRBV28 and TRBJ2-1; D gene uncertain. Trimming cost V 3 bases and J 3 bases, with 3 bases left between them. Per the germline V gene, CDR1 is MDHEN and CDR2 is SYDVKM. The CDR3 length is 12 residues. Written as DNA, the CDR3 is TGTGCCAGCAGTTTGGGCTACAATGAGCAGTTCTTC. Its protein product is CASSLGYNEQFF. Using reference TRBV28 and TRBJ2-1 for the parts outside the CDR3, the full variable domain is DVKVTQSSRYLVKRTGEKVFLECVQDMDHENMFWYRQDPGLGLRLIYFSYDVKMKEKGDIPEGYSVSREKKERFSLILESASTNQTSMYLCASSLGYNEQFFGPGTRLTVL.

The chain combines TRBV27 with TRBJ2-2, with 7 bases fitting TRBD1. CDR1 is MNHEY, CDR2 SMNVEV, per germline (reference sequence). This CDR3 comprises 16 residues. V shed 4 bases, J shed 0 bases, and the junction held 5 bases outside the gene matches. This chain's CDR3 is CASSWDRLSNTGELFF. The CDR3 bases are TGTGCCAGCAGTTGGGACAGACTCTCGAACACCGGGGAGCTGTTTTTT.

This clone was observed a single time. The rearrangement uses TRBV28 and TRBJ1-5; D is unresolved. Germline V gene data show CDR1 as MDHEN and CDR2 as SYDVKM. Between the trimmed V and J ends, which lost 7 bases and 6 bases, there was a span of 16 bases. The CDR3 is 14 residues long. CDR3 coding DNA: TGTGCCAGCACCCTGCCTTCGTATAGTCAGCCCCAGCATTTT. Residues: CASTLPSYSQPQHF. The variable domain in full, with the rest retrieved from reference TRBV28 and TRBJ1-5, is DVKVTQSSRYLVKRTGEKVFLECVQDMDHENMFWYRQDPGLGLRLIYFSYDVKMKEKGDIPEGYSVSREKKERFSLILESASTNQTSMYLCASTLPSYSQPQHFGDGTRLSIL.

The chain carries TRBV9 and TRBJ2-5, with D possibly matching TRBD1 (5 bases). V lost 10 bases, J lost 4 bases, and 8 bases lay in between. Germline V gene lookup returns CDR1 SGDLS and CDR2 YYNGEE. The CDR3 consists of 10 residues. The CDR3 DNA reads TGTGCCCTCCAGGGAGAGACCCAGTACTTC. Residues: CALQGETQYF.

V gene TRBV28 combines with J gene TRBJ1-1; D unresolved. The CDR3 has 13 residues. Germline loops: CDR1 MDHEN, CDR2 SYDVKM. V was clipped by 7 bases and J by 5 bases, with 14 bases between them. The CDR3 sequence: CASTAAAGTEAFF. The CDR3 nucleotides are TGTGCCAGCACCGCCGCGGCTGGGACTGAAGCTTTCTTT. Together with reference TRBV28 and TRBJ1-1, the CDR3 gives the full variable domain: DVKVTQSSRYLVKRTGEKVFLECVQDMDHENMFWYRQDPGLGLRLIYFSYDVKMKEKGDIPEGYSVSREKKERFSLILESASTNQTSMYLCASTAAAGTEAFFGQGTRLTVV.

The chain links TRBV7-6 to TRBJ2-7; 13 nucleotides line up with TRBD2. The CDR3 is 15 residues long. J lost 6 bases, V lost 3 bases, and 5 bases had no gene match. The germline gives CDR1 SGHVS, CDR2 FNYEAQ. The DNA of the CDR3 is TGTGCCAGCAGCTTTGGACTAGCGGGAGTCGGCGAGCAGTACTTC. This encodes CASSFGLAGVGEQYF.

This rearrangement joins TRBV18 to TRBJ1-1; D is unresolved. Trimming shortened V by 2 bases and J by 7 bases, and 8 bases separated the two germline ends. From germline, CDR1 is KGHSH and CDR2 LQKENI. The CDR3 length is 12 residues. The CDR3 reads CASSPMQLEAFF. The CDR3 DNA is TGTGCCAGCTCACCAATGCAGCTTGAAGCTTTCTTT.

This chain links TRBV7-8 with TRBJ2-7, with D possibly matching TRBD2 (5 bases). The length of the CDR3 is 15 residues. Per the germline V gene, CDR1 is SGHVS and CDR2 is FQNEAQ. Trimming took 4 bases from V and 1 from J, leaving 14 bases between them. The CDR3 nucleotides read TGTGCCAGCAGCTCAGAGGGTACAGAATCCTACGAGCAGTACTTC. Protein: CASSSEGTESYEQYF.

The gene calls are TRBV5-1 and TRBJ2-5; 8 bases align to TRBD1. The length of the CDR3 is 14 residues. The germline V gene encodes CDR1 SGHRS and CDR2 YFSETQ. Losses at the gene ends were 2 bases for V and 5 bases for J; bases not matched to a gene: 5. The chain's CDR3 is CASSLRTGPETQYF. As DNA, the CDR3 is TGCGCCAGCAGCTTACGGACAGGGCCCGAGACCCAGTACTTC.

In its sample, this clone was seen many times. V is TRBV5-4 and J is TRBJ2-1; D is unresolved. CDR1 SGHNT and CDR2 YYREEE come from the germline V gene (reference sequence). V was shortened by 2 bases and J by 5 bases, with 17 bases between the two germline ends. The CDR3 extends over 16 amino acids. CDR3 region: CASSFGSRIPNNEQFF. The CDR3 DNA reads TGTGCCAGCAGCTTTGGCTCTAGGATTCCAAACAATGAGCAGTTCTTC.

V usage is TRBV6-1 and J usage is TRBJ2-2; 8 positions agree with TRBD1. Germline V lookup: CDR1 MNHNS, CDR2 SASEGT. J gave up 5 bases and V 6 bases, and 5 bases lay outside the gene matches. This CDR3 region has 14 residues. Here the CDR3 reads CASRLDRVTGELFF. The CDR3 DNA follows: TGTGCCAGCAGGTTGGACAGGGTAACCGGGGAGCTGTTTTTT.

CDR3 sequence (DNA): TGTGCCAGCAGCTCACGAGGTCAGACAGGGGAGGGCACAGATACGCAGTATTTT. Its translation: CASSSRGQTGEGTDTQYF. V usage is TRBV11-3 and J usage is TRBJ2-3; 8 bases fit TRBD1. CDR1 and CDR2 from the germline V gene are SGHNT and YENEEA. The CDR3 has 18 residues. Trimming took 4 bases from V and 1 from J; bases not matched to a gene: 13.

The rearrangement joins TRBV5-4 to TRBJ2-7, with 7 bases aligning to TRBD1. The V segment lost 4 bases and the J segment 4 bases; nucleotides outside the gene matches: 8. The CDR3 loop spans 14 amino acids. From germline, CDR1 is SGHNT and CDR2 YYREEE (reference sequence). CDR3 sequence reads: CASSAPGQTYEQYF. The CDR3 DNA follows: TGTGCCAGCAGCGCCCCGGGACAGACATACGAGCAGTACTTC.